This T cell receptor beta chain stems from a study of blood T cell repertoires in COVID-19. Study in general: Specimens from acute and convalescent COVID-19 originated in the United States, Italy and Spain.

Per the study methods: How many nucleated cells were present was estimated from reference gene primer amplification. Here immunoSEQ multiplex PCR was the method, and the copy in TCRdb shows in-frame clones only, minus some. V, J and clone size were drawn from that table, and D and trimming were deduced from the DNA. Among 150,000 to 200,000 clones listed, around nine tenths were seen once. The germline V gene encodes CDR1 SGHAT and CDR2 FQNNGV. With 6 bases removed from V and 5 bases from J, the gap between germline ends came to 13 bases. The CDR3 totals 13 residues. The origin of this receptor is a man aged 35 to 55 with acute or convalescent COVID-19. The chain carries TRBV11-2 and TRBJ1-1; the D gene is possibly TRBD1 (5 bases). The specimen was peripheral blood. DNA for the CDR3: TGTGCCAGCAGTCGGCAGGGATCAACTGAAGCTTTCTTT. It specifies CASSRQGSTEAFF.